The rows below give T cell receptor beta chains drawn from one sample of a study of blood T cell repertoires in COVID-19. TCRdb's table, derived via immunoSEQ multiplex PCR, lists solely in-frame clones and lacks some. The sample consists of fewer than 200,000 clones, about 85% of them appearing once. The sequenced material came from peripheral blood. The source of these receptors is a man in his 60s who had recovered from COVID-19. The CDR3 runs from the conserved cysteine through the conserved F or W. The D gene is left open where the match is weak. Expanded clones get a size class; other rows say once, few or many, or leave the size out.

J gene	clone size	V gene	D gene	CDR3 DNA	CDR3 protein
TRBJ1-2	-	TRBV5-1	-	TGCGCCAGCGGGGTCTCTCCGACAGCTACTAACTATGGCTACACCTTC	CASGVSPTATNYGYTF
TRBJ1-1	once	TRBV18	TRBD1	TGTGCCAGCTCGCGACAGGGTCGGACTGAAGCTTTCTTT	CASSRQGRTEAFF
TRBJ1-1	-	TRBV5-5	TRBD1	TGTGCCAGCAGCTTGGCCCTGGGACAGGGAAGTAACGCTGAAGCTTTCTTT	CASSLALGQGSNAEAFF
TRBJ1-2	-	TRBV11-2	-	TGTGCCAGCAGCTCGTCTCCCCTCCTTGACAGGTTCCACTATGGCTACACCTTC	CASSSSPLLDRFHYGYTF
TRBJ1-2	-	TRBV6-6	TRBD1	TGTGCCAGCAGTCGGTTGGGACAGGGGGCAGGCCCGGGAGGCTACACCTTC	CASSRLGQGAGPGGYTF
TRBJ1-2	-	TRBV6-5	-	TGTGCCAGCCTGGGACTTTCGGGAGAGGGCTACACCTTC	CASLGLSGEGYTF
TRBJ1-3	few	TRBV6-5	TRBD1	TGTGCCAGCGGAACAGGGGGTCGGAACACCATATATTTT	CASGTGGRNTIYF
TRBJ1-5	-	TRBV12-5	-	TGTGCTAGTGGCCCATCGCCGCTAGGTACGGGCAATCAGCCCCAGCATTTT	CASGPSPLGTGNQPQHF
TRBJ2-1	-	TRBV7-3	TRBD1	TGTGCCAGCAGCTTAGGACAGGGAAACTACAATGAGCAGTTCTTC	CASSLGQGNYNEQFF
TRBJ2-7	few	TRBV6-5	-	TGTGCCAGCAGTCCCCCCCGGGAAGACCAGCAGTACTTC	CASSPPREDQQYF
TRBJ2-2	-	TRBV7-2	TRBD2	TGTGCCAGCAGCCGCGGGGGACTGAACACCGGGGAGCTGTTTTTT	CASSRGGLNTGELFF
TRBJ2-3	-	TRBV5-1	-	TGCGCCAGCAGGACGGAGAAACCCACAGATACGCAGTATTTT	CASRTEKPTDTQYF
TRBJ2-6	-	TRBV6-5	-	TGTGCCAGCAGTTTGGACTACTACTCTGGGGCCAACGTCCTGACTTTC	CASSLDYYSGANVLTF
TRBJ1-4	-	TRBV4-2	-	TGTGCCAGCAGCCAATTGGCCGGGGATCGCGAAAAACTGTTTTTT	CASSQLAGDREKLFF
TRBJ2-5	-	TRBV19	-	TGTGCCACTCGTCTAGCGAGAGGGCAAGAGACCCAGTACTTC	CATRLARGQETQYF
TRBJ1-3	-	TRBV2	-	TGTGTCAGCAGTGAATATGCTACCTCTGGAAACACCATATATTTT	CVSSEYATSGNTIYF
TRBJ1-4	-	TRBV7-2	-	TGTGCCAGCAGCTTAGTTTCAACAGCTAATGAAAAACTGTTTTTT	CASSLVSTANEKLFF
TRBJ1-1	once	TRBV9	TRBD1	TGTGCCAGCAGCGTAGGGACAGGGACGACGAACACTGAAGCTTTCTTT	CASSVGTGTTNTEAFF
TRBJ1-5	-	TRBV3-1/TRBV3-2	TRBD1	TGTGCCAGCAGCCAGAATGGACAGGTCCAAGGTCAGCCCCAGCATTTT	CASSQNGQVQGQPQHF
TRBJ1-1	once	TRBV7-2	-	TGTGCCAGCAGCTTTGGGGAGTTCACTGAAGCTTTCTTT	CASSFGEFTEAFF
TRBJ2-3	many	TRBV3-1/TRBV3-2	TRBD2	TGTGCCAGCAGCCCCGTGGTCGGGAGGAGGGCGGGAGATACGCAGTATTTT	CASSPVVGRRAGDTQYF
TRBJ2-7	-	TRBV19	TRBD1	TGTGCCAGTAGTCCATACAGGGGCGAGCAGTACTTC	CASSPYRGEQYF